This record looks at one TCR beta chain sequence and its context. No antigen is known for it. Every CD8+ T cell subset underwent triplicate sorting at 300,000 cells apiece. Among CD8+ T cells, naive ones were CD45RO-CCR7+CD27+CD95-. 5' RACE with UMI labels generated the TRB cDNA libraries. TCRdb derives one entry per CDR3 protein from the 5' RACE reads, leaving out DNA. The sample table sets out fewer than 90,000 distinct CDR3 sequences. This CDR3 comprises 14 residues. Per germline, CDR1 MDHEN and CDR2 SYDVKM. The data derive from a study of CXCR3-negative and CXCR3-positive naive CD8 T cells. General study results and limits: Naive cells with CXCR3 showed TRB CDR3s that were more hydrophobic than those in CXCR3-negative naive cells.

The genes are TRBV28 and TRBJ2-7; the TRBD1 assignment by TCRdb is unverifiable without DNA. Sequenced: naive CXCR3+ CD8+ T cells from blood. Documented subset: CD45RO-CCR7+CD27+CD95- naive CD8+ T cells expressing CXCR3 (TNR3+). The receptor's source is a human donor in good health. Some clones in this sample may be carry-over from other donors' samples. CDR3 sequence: CASRPGTTVYEQYF.